The 19 T cell receptor beta chains reported below all come from one sample, sequenced in a study of blood T cells in healthy people across ages. Primers used in a second PCR of roughly 6 to 11 cycles were a sample-barcoded 5' primer and a J-beta primer mix. TCRdb reanalysed the 5' RACE reads using MiXCR and keeps one entry per CDR3 protein. The repertoire has over 1,500,000 distinct CDR3 sequences, about two fifths of them found once; the top ten carry more than 20%. Material for sequencing was blood. The receptors stem from a human donor in good health.

The CDR3, as DNA: TGTGCCAGCAGTTTAATCGGCGTTGAAAAACTGTTTTTT. Encoded protein: CASSLIGVEKLFF. The V gene is TRBV27, the J gene TRBJ1-4; unclear D gene. Trimming removed 2 bases at V and 7 bases at J, with 8 bases between. Germline V CDR1 and CDR2: MNHEY, SMNVEV (reference sequence). This CDR3 contains 13 residues.

This clonotype was detected a few times. Written as DNA, the CDR3 is TGTGCCAGCAGCCTGTCACCTTGGCCCGAGCAGTACTTC. Translated: CASSLSPWPEQYF. The chain uses TRBV7-9 and TRBJ2-7; unclear D gene. V lost 5 bases, J lost 6 bases, and 14 bases lay in between. The germline gives CDR1 SEHNR, CDR2 FQNEAQ (reference sequence). This CDR3 region has 13 residues.

The table lists this clonotype with a few counts. Since a much larger clone is just one base distant, this may be a read error. V and J are TRBV6-4 and TRBJ2-1, with D maybe TRBD1 (5 bases). With the DNA end fitting TRBJ2-7 better, the J assignment may be wrong. The CDR3 contains 14 residues. In germline, CDR1 is MRHNA, CDR2 SNTAGT. CDR3 in amino acids: CATSTEESHNEQYF. The CDR3 DNA reads as TGTGCCACCTCGACAGAGGAAAGTCACAATGAGCAGTACTTC.

This clonotype was counted between two and nine times. This chain connects TRBV18 to TRBJ1-1; D not certain. V lost 3 bases, J lost 0 bases, and 8 bases lay in between. The CDR3 sequence is 14 residues long. The germline CDR1 and CDR2 sequences are KGHSH and LQKENI. The CDR3 spells CASSPRNMNTEAFF. The CDR3 DNA is TGTGCCAGCTCACCCAGGAACATGAACACTGAAGCTTTCTTT. Drawing the rest from reference TRBV18 and TRBJ1-1, the complete variable domain is NAGVMQNPRHLVRRRGQEARLRCSPMKGHSHVYWYRQLPEEGLKFMVYLQKENIIDESGMPKERFSAEFPKEGPSILRIQQVVRGDSAAYFCASSPRNMNTEAFFGQGTRLTVV.

This clonotype was seen more than once but under ten times. This chain connects TRBV9 to TRBJ2-6; no clear D. V lost 0 bases and J 4 bases, leaving 17 bases between the germline ends. Germline V gives CDR1 SGDLS, CDR2 YYNGEE. CDR3 length: 18 residues. The CDR3 loop is CASSVEAPDGIGANVLTF. The CDR3 nucleotides read TGTGCCAGCAGCGTAGAGGCACCAGACGGTATCGGGGCCAACGTCCTGACTTTC. The complete variable domain, with remaining parts taken from reference TRBV9 and TRBJ2-6, reads DSGVTQTPKHLITATGQRVTLRCSPRSGDLSVYWYQQSLDQGLQFLIQYYNGEERAKGNILERFSAQQFPDLHSELNLSSLELGDSALYFCASSVEAPDGIGANVLTFGAGSRLTVL.

The chain uses TRBV9 and TRBJ2-5; D might be TRBD2 (6 bases). V was shortened by 3 bases and J by 2 bases, with 8 bases between the two germline ends. CDR3 length equals 13 residues. CDR1 is SGDLS and CDR2 is YYNGEE in the germline V gene. CDR3 bases: TGTGCCAGCAGCGGGGACTGGCAAGAGACCCAGTACTTC. Protein sequence: CASSGDWQETQYF.

The V gene is TRBV6-6, the J gene TRBJ1-6, with TRBD1 matching 8 bases. Germline values: CDR1 MNHNY, CDR2 SVGAGI (reference sequence). V was pared by 6 bases and J by 11 bases, with 9 bases of the junction left unmatched. CDR3 length: 14 amino acids. CDR3 residues: CASRPLGQGTPLHF. The DNA for the CDR3 is TGTGCCAGCAGGCCACTAGGACAGGGAACACCCCTCCACTTT.

The genes are TRBV20-1 and TRBJ2-4, with D possibly TRBD1 on 5 matching bases. Between the trimmed V and J ends, which lost 5 bases and 13 bases, there was a span of 27 bases. The CDR3 is 15 residues long. Germline CDR1 reads DFQATT; CDR2 reads SNEGSKA (reference sequence). The CDR3 nucleotides read TGCAGTGCTTTAAGCCGCTCCGACAGCCCCTACGGGCAGTACTTC. Protein sequence: CSALSRSDSPYGQYF.

This CDR3 reads CASSRSRGEEKLFF. The DNA of the CDR3 is TGTGCCAGCAGCAGGTCCAGGGGGGAGGAAAAACTGTTTTTT. The chain carries TRBV7-2 and TRBJ1-4; TRBD1 agrees at 7 bases. CDR3 size: 14 residues. V shed 5 bases and J 8 bases; nucleotides not matched to a gene: 8. Germline CDR1 and CDR2: SGHTA and FQGNSA.

This chain connects TRBV5-1 to TRBJ1-4; the D is unclear. Per the germline V gene, CDR1 is SGHRS and CDR2 is YFSETQ. The CDR3 has 14 residues. V was pared by 4 bases and J by 4 bases, with 11 bases between. The DNA for the CDR3 is TGCGCCAGCAGCATGGACGGATTTAATGAAAAACTGTTTTTT. Protein sequence: CASSMDGFNEKLFF.

This clonotype was counted at least ten times. The rearrangement links TRBV19 to TRBJ2-1, with 11 bases identical to TRBD2. This CDR3 has 17 amino acids. The V segment lost 3 bases and the J segment 4 bases; nucleotides outside the gene matches: 8. Per germline, CDR1 LNHDA and CDR2 SQIVND (reference sequence). The CDR3 DNA reads TGTGCCAGTAGTATGATAATAGCGGGGGGGCTATACAATGAGCAGTTCTTC. Its translation is CASSMIIAGGLYNEQFF.

This clonotype was observed a few times. J is TRBJ1-2 and V is TRBV24-1; D call uncertain. CDR3 size: 14 residues. Germline V gene data show CDR1 as KGHDR and CDR2 as SFDVKD. With 2 bases removed from V and 2 bases from J, the gap between germline ends came to 8 bases. CDR3: CATSDSGRNYGYTF. The CDR3 DNA reads as TGTGCCACCAGTGATTCGGGCAGAAACTATGGCTACACCTTC.

In DNA form, the CDR3 reads TGTGCCAGCAGTCGCCTGACGGACACAGATACGCAGTATTTT. It codes for CASSRLTDTDTQYF. The chain couples TRBV12-3 or TRBV12-4 to TRBJ2-3; D uncertain. Trimming took 5 bases from V and 2 from J, leaving 11 bases between them. The CDR3 sequence is 14 residues long.

Concerning this clonotype itself: A much larger clone differs by one base, so this may be a read error. The rearrangement joins TRBV12-3 or TRBV12-4 to TRBJ1-2; maybe TRBD1 (6 bases). V dropped 5 bases and J dropped 4 bases, with 8 bases sitting between them. This CDR3 is built from 12 residues. This CDR3 reads CASSGDTYGYTF. In nucleotides, the CDR3 is TGTGCCAGCAGTGGGGACACCTATGGCTACACCTTC.

This clonotype was observed once. The rearrangement uses TRBV4-1 and TRBJ1-1; D unclear. CDR3 length: 14 amino acids. The V and J ends lost 6 bases and 1 base respectively, with 12 bases between them. CDR1 is MGHRA and CDR2 is YSYEKL in the germline V gene. The CDR3 region is CASRGRLKNTEAFF. CDR3 sequence (DNA): TGCGCCAGCAGAGGCAGGTTGAAGAACACTGAAGCTTTCTTT.

This clonotype was counted only a few times. DNA for the CDR3: TGTGCCAGCAGCGCAAACCTGAGGGGGGGCTACACCTTC. It specifies CASSANLRGGYTF. The V and J genes are TRBV7-2 and TRBJ1-2; perhaps TRBD1 as D (6 bases). The CDR3 runs to 13 residues. Germline CDR1 SGHTA, CDR2 FQGNSA. V dropped 5 bases and J dropped 8 bases, with 15 bases sitting between them.

A remark on this clonotype: At one end the junction does not follow the germline gene, possibly because of a read error. V usage is TRBV15 and J usage is TRBJ2-5; tentatively, D is TRBD1 (6 bases). Germline V gene sequence: CDR1 LNHNV, CDR2 YYDKDF (reference sequence). This CDR3 is built from 15 residues. The CDR3 DNA sequence: TGTGCCACCAGTAGAGACCCGACAGGAGGAGAGACCCAGTACTTC. Its protein is CATSRDPTGGETQYF. Full variable domain (remainder filled in from reference TRBV15 and TRBJ2-5): DAMVIQNPRYQVTQFGKPVTLSCSQTLNHNVMYWYQQKSSQAPKLLFHYYDKDFNNEADTPDNFQSRRPNTSFCFLDIRSPGLGDTAMYLCATSRDPTGGETQYFGPGTRLLVL.

This clonotype came up a few times. The chain uses TRBV20-1 and TRBJ1-6; weak D call: TRBD1 (5 bases). Trimming cost V 1 base and J 8 bases, with 21 bases left between them. CDR3 length: 17 amino acids. Germline CDR1 is DFQATT and CDR2 is SNEGSKA (reference sequence). This chain's CDR3 is CSARGAGPAPIDSPLHF. The CDR3 coding sequence is TGCAGTGCTAGAGGGGCAGGGCCGGCTCCTATTGATTCACCCCTCCACTTT.

This clonotype showed up many times. CDR3 region: CASSALASNEQFF. In nucleotides, the CDR3 is TGTGCCAGCAGCGCCTTAGCGTCCAATGAGCAGTTCTTC. The genes are TRBV7-3 and TRBJ2-1, with a possible D match to TRBD2 (5 bases). The CDR3 runs to 13 residues. V shed 5 bases and J shed 6 bases, with 11 bases lying between them. Germline CDR1 SGHTA, CDR2 FQGTGA.